This T cell receptor beta chain originates from a study of blood T cell repertoires in COVID-19. CDR3 length: 16 amino acids. Germline-derived CDR1 and CDR2 are SQVTM and ANQGSEA. Trimming left V 6 bases short and J 4 bases short, with 21 bases between. In the original processing: Reference gene primer amplification yielded estimated nucleated cell counts. Libraries were prepared by immunoSEQ multiplex PCR; TCRdb keeps only in-frame clonotypes and omits some of them. Clone size and V and J calls were adopted from that table, with D and trimming inferred from the DNA. The profile shows 250,000 or so clones, around 84% of them singletons.

Sequencing input: peripheral blood. This receptor was taken from a man aged 60 to 75 with acute or convalescent COVID-19. This chain connects TRBV29-1 to TRBJ2-2; maybe TRBD1 (7 bases). The CDR3 nucleotides read TGCAGCGTCCGTGACAGGGACTCGTTATCCACCGGGGAGCTGTTTTTT. Its protein product is CSVRDRDSLSTGELFF.